This section outlines one TCR beta chain sequence together with its context. These data come from a study of T cells after yellow fever vaccination. TCRdb re-called the 5' RACE reads with MiXCR, one entry per CDR3 protein. The data hold approximately 550,000 distinct CDR3 sequences, with about a fifth observed a single time. The germline CDR1 and CDR2 sequences are SEHNR and FQNEAQ (reference sequence). The V gene lost 4 bases and the J gene lost 2 bases, with 6 bases spanning the gap. This CDR3 is built from 12 residues. The chain has TRBV7-9 and TRBJ2-7; maybe TRBD2 (5 bases). This clonotype was obtained from a young man who received the YFV17D yellow fever vaccine. This specimen was PBMCs, taken 15 days after the yellow fever booster vaccination. The DNA for the CDR3 is TGTGCCAGCAGCTCGCGGGCCTACGAGCAGTACTTC. As protein: CASSSRAYEQYF.